This T cell receptor (beta chain) was found in a study of cytotoxic CD8 clonotypes in ibrutinib-treated CLL. Study as a whole: IGHV unmutated around 17; relapsed/refractory some ten; treatment-naive about 14. After median about 5.5 years, approximately 15 stayed in remission, about 12 progressed; responses about 24 partial, 2 complete.

Study-level points and caveats: Clonality grew at ibrutinib response; at progression, it decreased back toward baseline. Treatment saw public clonotypes, which were uncommon, either contract or stay stable.

This clone was seen a handful of times. Antigen: not known. This CDR3 is 13 amino acids long. Germline values: CDR1 MNHEY, CDR2 SVGAGI. Germline trimming cut 5 bases from V and 7 bases from J; bases unmatched to any gene: 5. The repertoire was sequenced with immunoSEQ multiplex PCR; TCRdb's copy has only in-frame clones and lacks some. Here the sample spans roughly 250,000 clones, 70% being singletons. The chain carries TRBV6-5 and TRBJ1-5; 7 bases fit TRBD1. This receptor was identified in a human donor with chronic lymphocytic leukemia. Material: PBMCs, obtained after 24 months of ibrutinib treatment. The CDR3 nucleotides are TGTGCCAGCAGTAGACAGGGCGGACAGCCCCAGCATTTT. It yields the protein CASSRQGGQPQHF.